This T cell receptor beta chain was obtained from a study of blood T cell repertoires in COVID-19. Study summary: Material from acute and convalescent COVID-19 was sourced from the United States, Italy and Spain. PBMCs, B-cell-depleted T cells, or T cells were the source of the cDNA or gDNA that made up the material.

Original processing notes: Reference gene primer amplification gave estimated nucleated cell counts. Sequenced by immunoSEQ multiplex PCR; TCRdb stores in-frame clones only, minus some. The V and J calls and clone size are taken from that table; D and trimming were inferred from the DNA. Here the sample spans more than 250,000 clones, 88% being singletons. V lost 6 bases and J lost 7; bases outside the gene matches: 4. The CDR3 covers 14 residues. Germline assignment: CDR1 LGHDT and CDR2 YNNKEL (reference sequence). Seattle patient enrollment occurred during active infection, with longitudinal follow-up thereafter.

The sequenced sample consisted of peripheral blood. This TCR was recovered from a woman aged 25 to 45 with COVID-19, enrolled during active disease. The chain recombines TRBV3-1 (or the pseudogene TRBV3-2) with TRBJ1-6, with TRBD1 matching over 9 bases. CDR3 sequence reads: CASSHGQGNSPLHF. In DNA, the CDR3 is TGTGCCAGCAGTCACGGACAGGGGAATTCACCCCTCCACTTT.